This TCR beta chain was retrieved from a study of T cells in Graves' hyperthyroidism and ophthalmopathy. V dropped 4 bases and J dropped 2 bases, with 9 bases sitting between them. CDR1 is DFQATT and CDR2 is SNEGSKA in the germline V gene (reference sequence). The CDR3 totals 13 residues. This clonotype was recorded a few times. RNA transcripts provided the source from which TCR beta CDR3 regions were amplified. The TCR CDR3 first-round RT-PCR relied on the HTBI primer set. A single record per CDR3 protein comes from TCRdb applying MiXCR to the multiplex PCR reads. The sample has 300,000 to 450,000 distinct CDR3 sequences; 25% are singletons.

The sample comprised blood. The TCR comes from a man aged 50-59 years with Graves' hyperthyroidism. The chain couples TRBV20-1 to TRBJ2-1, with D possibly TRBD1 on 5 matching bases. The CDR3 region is CSATDKAYNEQFF. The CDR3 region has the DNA TGCAGTGCTACGGACAAGGCCTACAATGAGCAGTTCTTC.